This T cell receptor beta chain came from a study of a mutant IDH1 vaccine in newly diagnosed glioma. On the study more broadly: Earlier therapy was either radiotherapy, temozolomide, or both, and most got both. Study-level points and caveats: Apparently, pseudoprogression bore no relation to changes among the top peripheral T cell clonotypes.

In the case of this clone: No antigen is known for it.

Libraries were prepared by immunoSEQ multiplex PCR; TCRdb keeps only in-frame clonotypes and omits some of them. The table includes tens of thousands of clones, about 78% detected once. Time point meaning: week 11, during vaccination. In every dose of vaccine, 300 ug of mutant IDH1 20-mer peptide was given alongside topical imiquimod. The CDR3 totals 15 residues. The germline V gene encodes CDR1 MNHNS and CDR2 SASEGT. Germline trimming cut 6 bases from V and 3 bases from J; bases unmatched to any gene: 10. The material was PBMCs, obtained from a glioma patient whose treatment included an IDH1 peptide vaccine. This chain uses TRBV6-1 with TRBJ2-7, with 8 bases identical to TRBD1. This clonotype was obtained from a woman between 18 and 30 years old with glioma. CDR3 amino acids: CASRQPGQVFYEQYF. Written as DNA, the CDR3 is TGTGCCAGCAGGCAACCGGGACAGGTGTTCTACGAGCAGTACTTC.